This T cell receptor beta chain was retrieved from a study of T cell responses to AZD1222 COVID-19 vaccine. General study points: Receipt of two AZD1222 doses was followed by a rise in Spike-specific TCR breadth and depth. The donor group comprised mostly white British people and more females; the analysis possibly underestimated clonal diversity. The CD4 TCRs associated with vaccination extended across spike and predominated at 160-218 and 743-854.

Method: immunoSEQ multiplex PCR; TCRdb's copy keeps in-frame clones and lacks some. Of around 70,000 clones listed, around 86% were seen once; the top ten hold more than 2%. Comments on this clone: Its antigen is currently unknown.

Source: peripheral blood, taken on day 0 of AZD1222 vaccination. The TCR sequence derives from an adult in good health.

The CDR3 loop reads CASSFGGGNNEQFF. The CDR3 DNA reads TGTGCCAGCAGCTTTGGTGGAGGAAACAATGAGCAGTTCTTC. The rearrangement joins TRBV5-4 to TRBJ2-1, with D tentatively TRBD2 (5 bases). The V and J ends lost 2 bases and 5 bases respectively, with 11 bases between them. CDR1 is SGHNT, CDR2 YYREEE, per germline (reference sequence). The length of the CDR3 is 14 residues.